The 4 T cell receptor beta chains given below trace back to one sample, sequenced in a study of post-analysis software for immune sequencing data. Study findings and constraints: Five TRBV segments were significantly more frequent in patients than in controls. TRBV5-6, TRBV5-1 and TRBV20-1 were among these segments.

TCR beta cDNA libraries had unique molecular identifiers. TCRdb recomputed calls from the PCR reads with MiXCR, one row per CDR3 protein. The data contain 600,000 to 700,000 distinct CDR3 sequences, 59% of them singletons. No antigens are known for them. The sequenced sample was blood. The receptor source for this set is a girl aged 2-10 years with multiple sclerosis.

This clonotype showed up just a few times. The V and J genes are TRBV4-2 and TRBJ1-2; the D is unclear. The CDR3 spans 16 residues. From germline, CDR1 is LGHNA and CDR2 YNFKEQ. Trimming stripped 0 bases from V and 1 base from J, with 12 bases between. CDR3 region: CASSQEPTVLNYGYTF. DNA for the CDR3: TGTGCCAGCAGCCAAGAACCGACGGTCCTTAACTATGGCTACACCTTC.

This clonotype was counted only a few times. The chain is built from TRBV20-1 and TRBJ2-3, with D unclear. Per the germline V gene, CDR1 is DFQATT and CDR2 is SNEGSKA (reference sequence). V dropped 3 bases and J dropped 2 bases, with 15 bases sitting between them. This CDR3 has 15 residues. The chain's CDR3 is CSASPSWADTDTQYF. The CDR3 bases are TGCAGTGCTAGTCCTTCCTGGGCGGACACAGATACGCAGTATTTT.

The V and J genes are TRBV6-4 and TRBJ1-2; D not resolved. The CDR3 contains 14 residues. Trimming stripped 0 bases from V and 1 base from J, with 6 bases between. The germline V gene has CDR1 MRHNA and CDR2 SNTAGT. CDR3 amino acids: CASSDSMNNYGYTF. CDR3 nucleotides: TGTGCCAGCAGTGACTCGATGAATAACTATGGCTACACCTTC.

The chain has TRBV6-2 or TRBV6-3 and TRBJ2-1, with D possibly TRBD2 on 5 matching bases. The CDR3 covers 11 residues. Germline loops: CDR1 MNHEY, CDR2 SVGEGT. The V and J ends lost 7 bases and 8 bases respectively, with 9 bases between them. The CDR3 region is CASTQRYEQFF. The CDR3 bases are TGTGCCAGCACCCAGCGGTATGAGCAGTTCTTC.